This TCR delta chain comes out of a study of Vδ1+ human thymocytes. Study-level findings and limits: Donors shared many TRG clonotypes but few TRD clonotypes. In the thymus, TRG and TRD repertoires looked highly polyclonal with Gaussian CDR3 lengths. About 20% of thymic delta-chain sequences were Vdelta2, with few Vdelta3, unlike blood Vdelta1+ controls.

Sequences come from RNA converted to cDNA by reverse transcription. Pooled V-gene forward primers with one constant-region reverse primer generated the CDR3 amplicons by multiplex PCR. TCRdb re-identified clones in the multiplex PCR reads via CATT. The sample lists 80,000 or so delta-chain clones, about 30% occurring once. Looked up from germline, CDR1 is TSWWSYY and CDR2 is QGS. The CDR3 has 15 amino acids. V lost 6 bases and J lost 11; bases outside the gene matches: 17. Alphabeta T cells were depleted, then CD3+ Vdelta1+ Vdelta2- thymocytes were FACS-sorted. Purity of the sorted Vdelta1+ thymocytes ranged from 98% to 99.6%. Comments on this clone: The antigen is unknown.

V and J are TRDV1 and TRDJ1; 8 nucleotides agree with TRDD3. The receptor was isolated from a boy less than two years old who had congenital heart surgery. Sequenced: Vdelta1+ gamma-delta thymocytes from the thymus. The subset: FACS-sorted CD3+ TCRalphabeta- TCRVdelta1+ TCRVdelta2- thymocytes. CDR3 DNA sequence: TGTGCTCTTGGTCGGCCACGGTTGGGGGATGCAATGCTCATCTTT. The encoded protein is CALGRPRLGDAMLIF.